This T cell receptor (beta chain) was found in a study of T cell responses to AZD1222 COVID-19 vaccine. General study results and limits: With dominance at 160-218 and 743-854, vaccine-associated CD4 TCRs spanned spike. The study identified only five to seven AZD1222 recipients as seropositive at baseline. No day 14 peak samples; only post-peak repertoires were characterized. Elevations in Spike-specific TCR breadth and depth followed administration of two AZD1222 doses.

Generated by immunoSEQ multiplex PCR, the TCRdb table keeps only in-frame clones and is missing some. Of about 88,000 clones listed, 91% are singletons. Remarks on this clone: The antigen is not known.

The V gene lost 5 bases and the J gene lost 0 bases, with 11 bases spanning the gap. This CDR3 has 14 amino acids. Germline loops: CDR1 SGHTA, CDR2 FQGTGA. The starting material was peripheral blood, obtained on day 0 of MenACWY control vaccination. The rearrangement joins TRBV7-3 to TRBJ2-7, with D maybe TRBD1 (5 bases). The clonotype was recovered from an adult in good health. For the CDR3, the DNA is TGTGCCAGCAGCCCCCATGGACACTCCTACGAGCAGTACTTC. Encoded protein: CASSPHGHSYEQYF.